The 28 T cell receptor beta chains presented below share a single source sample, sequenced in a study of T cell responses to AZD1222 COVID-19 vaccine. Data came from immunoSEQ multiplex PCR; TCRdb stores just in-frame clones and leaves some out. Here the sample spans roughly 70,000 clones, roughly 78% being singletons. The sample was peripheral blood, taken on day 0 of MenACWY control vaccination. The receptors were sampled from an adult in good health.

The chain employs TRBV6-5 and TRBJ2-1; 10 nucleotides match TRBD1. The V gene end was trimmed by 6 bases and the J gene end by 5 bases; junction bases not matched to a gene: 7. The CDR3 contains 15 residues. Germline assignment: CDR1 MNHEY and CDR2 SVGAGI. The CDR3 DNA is TGTGCCAGCAGCGCCGGGACAGGGGATAACAATGAGCAGTTCTTC. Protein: CASSAGTGDNNEQFF.

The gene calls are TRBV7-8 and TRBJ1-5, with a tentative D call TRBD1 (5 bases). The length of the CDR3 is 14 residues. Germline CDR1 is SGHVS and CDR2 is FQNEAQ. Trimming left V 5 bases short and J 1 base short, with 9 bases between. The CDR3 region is CASSPDSSNQPQHF. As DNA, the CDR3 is TGTGCCAGCAGCCCTGACAGCAGCAATCAGCCCCAGCATTTT.

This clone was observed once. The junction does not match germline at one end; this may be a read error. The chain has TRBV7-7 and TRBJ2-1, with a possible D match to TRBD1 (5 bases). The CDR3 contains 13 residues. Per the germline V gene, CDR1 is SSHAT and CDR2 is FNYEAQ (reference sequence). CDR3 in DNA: TGTGCTAGCAGCTCGGACACTTTCAATGAGCAGTTCTTC. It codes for CASSSDTFNEQFF. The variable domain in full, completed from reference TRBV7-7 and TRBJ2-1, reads GAGVSQSPRYKVTKRGQDVTLRCDPISSHATLYWYQQALGQGPEFLTYFNYEAQPDKSGLPSDRFSAERPEGSISTLTIQRTEQRDSAMYRCASSSDTFNEQFFGPGTRLTVL.

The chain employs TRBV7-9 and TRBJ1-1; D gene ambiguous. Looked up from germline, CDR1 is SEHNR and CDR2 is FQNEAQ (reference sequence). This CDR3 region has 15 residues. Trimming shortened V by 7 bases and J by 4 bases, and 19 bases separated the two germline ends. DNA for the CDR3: TGTGCCAGCACCCCCCGGGAGGGTTATAGCACTGAAGCTTTCTTT. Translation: CASTPREGYSTEAFF.

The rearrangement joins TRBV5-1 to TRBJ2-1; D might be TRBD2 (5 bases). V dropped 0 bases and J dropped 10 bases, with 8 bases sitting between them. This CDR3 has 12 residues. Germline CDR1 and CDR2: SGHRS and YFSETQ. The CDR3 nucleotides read TGCGCCAGCAGCTTGGACGGCGGGGAGCAGTTCTTC. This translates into CASSLDGGEQFF.

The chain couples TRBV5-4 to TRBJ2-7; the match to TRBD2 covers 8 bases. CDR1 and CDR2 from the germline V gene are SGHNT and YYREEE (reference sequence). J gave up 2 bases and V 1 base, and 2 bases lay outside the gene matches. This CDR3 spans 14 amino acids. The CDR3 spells CASSLREGPYEQYF. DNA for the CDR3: TGTGCCAGCAGCTTGCGGGAGGGCCCCTACGAGCAGTACTTC.

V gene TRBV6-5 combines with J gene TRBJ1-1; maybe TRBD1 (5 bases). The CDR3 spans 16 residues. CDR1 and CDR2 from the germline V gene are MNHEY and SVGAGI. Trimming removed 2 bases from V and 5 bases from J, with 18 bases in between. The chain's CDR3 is CASSYEAANRGTEAFF. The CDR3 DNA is TGTGCCAGCAGTTACGAAGCAGCTAACCGGGGGACTGAAGCTTTCTTT.

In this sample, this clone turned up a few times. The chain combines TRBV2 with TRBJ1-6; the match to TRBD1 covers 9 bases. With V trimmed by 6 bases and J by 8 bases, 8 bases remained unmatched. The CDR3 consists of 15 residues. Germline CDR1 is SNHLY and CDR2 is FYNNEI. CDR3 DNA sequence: TGTGCCAGCAGCCCGATGGACAGGGGTTATTCACCCCTCCACTTT. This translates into CASSPMDRGYSPLHF.

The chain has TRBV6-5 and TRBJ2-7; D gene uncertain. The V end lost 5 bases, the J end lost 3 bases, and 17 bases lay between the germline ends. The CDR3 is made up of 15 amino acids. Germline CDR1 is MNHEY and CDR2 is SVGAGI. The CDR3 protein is CASSSPRYGFYEQYF. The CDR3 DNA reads TGTGCCAGCAGTAGTCCAAGGTACGGTTTCTACGAGCAGTACTTC.

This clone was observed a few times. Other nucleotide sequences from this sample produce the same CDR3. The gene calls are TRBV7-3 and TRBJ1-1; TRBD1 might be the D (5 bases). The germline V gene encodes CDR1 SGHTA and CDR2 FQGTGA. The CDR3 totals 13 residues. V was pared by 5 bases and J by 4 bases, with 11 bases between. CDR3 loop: CASSLQRGTEAFF. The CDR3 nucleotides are TGTGCCAGCAGCCTGCAGAGGGGCACTGAAGCTTTCTTT. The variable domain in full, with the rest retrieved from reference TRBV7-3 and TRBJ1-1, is GAGVSQTPSNKVTEKGKYVELRCDPISGHTALYWYRQSLGQGPEFLIYFQGTGAADDSGLPNDRFFAVRPEGSVSTLKIQRTERGDSAVYLCASSLQRGTEAFFGQGTRLTVV.

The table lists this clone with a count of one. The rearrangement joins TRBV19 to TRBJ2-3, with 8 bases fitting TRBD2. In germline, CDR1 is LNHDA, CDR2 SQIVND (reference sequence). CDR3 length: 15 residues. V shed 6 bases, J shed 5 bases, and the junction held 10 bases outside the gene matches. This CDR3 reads CASRPRAGGRDTQYF. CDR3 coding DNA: TGTGCCAGTAGACCAAGGGCGGGGGGCCGAGATACGCAGTATTTT.

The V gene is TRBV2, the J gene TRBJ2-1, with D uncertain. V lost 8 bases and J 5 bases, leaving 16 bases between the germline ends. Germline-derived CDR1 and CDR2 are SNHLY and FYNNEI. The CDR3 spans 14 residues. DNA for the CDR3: TGTGCCAGCCACCTTTTAAGGGCGGACAATGAGCAGTTCTTC. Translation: CASHLLRADNEQFF.

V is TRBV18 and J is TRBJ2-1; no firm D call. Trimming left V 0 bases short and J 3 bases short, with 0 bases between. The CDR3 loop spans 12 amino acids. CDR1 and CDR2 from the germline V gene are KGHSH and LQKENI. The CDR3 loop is CASSPPYNEQFF. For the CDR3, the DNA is TGTGCCAGCTCACCACCCTACAATGAGCAGTTCTTC.

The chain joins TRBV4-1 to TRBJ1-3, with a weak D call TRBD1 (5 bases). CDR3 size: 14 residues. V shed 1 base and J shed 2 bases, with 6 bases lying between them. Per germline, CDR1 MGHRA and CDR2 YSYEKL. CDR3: CASSQGGTGNTIYF. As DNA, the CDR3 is TGCGCCAGCAGCCAAGGGGGGACTGGAAACACCATATATTTT.

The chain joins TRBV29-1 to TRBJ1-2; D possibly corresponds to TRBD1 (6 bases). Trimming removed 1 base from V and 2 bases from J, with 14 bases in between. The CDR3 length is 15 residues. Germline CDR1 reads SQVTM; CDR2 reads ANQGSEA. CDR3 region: CSVEGLTGQNYGYTF. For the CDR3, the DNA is TGCAGCGTTGAAGGCCTGACAGGACAAAACTATGGCTACACCTTC. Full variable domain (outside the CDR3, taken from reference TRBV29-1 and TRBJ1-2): SAVISQKPSRDICQRGTSLTIQCQVDSQVTMMFWYRQQPGQSLTLIATANQGSEATYESGFVIDKFPISRPNLTFSTLTVSNMSPEDSSIYLCSVEGLTGQNYGYTFGSGTRLTVV.

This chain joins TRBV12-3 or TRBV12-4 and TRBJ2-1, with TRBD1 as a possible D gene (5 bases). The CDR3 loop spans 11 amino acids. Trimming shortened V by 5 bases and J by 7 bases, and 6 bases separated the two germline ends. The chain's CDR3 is CASSQGNEQFF. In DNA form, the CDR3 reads TGTGCCAGCAGTCAGGGTAATGAGCAGTTCTTC.

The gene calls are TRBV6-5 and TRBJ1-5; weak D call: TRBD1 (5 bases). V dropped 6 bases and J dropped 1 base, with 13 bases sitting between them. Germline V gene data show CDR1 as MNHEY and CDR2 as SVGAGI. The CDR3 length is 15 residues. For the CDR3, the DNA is TGTGCCAGCAGCGCTTTCTGGGGGAGCAATCAGCCCCAGCATTTT. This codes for CASSAFWGSNQPQHF.

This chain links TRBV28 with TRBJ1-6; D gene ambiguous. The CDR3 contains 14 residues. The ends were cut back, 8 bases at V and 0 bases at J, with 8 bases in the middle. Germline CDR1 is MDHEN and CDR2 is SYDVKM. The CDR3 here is CASLTLSYNSPLHF. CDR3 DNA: TGTGCCAGCTTGACGCTCTCCTATAATTCACCCCTCCACTTT.

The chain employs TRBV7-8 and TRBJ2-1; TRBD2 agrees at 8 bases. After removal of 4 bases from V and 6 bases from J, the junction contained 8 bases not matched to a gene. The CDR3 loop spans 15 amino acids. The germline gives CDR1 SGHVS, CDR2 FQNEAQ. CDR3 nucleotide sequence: TGTGCCAGCAGCTACAGTAGCGGGACGGGCAATGAGCAGTTCTTC. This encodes CASSYSSGTGNEQFF.

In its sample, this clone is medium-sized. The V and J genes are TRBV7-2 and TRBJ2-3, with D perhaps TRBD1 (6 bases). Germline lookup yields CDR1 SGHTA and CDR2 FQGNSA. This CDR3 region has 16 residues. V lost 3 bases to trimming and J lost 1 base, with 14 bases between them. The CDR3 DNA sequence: TGTGCCAGCAGCTTGAACAGGGCGGCTCGCACAGATACGCAGTATTTT. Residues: CASSLNRAARTDTQYF.

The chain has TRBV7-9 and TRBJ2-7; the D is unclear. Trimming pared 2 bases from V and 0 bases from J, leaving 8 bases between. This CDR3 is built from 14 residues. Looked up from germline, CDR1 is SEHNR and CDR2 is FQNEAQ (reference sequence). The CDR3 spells CASSLSQNSYEQYF. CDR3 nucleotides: TGTGCCAGCAGCTTATCACAGAACTCCTACGAGCAGTACTTC.

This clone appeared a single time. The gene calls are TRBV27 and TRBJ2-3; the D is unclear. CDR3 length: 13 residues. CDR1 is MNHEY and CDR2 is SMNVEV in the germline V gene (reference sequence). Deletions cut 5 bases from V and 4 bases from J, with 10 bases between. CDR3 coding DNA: TGTGCCAGCAGTCTCACTGGGGCAGATACGCAGTATTTT. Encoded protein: CASSLTGADTQYF.

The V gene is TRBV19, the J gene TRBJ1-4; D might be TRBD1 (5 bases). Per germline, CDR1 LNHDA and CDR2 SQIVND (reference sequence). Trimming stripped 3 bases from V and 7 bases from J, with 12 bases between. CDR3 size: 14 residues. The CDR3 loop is CASSMGRGGEKLFF. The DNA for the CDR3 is TGTGCCAGTAGTATGGGAAGGGGTGGTGAAAAACTGTTTTTT.

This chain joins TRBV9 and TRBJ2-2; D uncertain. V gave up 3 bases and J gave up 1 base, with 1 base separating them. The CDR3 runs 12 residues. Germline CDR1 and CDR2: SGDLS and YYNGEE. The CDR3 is CASSENTGELFF. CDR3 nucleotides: TGTGCCAGCAGCGAGAACACCGGGGAGCTGTTTTTT.

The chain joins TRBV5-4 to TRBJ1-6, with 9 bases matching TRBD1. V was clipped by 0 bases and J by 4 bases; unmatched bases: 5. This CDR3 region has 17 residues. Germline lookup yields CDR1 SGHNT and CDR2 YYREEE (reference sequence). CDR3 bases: TGTGCCAGCAGCTTGGTGGCGACAGGGGGGTATAATTCACCCCTCCACTTT. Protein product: CASSLVATGGYNSPLHF.

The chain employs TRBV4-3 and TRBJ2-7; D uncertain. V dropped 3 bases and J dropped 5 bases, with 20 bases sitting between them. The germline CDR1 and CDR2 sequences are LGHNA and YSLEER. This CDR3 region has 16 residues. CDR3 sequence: CASSQTLSRISHEQYF. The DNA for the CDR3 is TGCGCCAGCAGCCAGACCCTGTCCCGGATATCCCACGAGCAGTACTTC.

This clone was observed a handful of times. The CDR3 region has the DNA TGTGCCAGCAGCTCACAAGCGAACACTGAAGCTTTCTTT. This translates into CASSSQANTEAFF. The chain recombines TRBV7-9 with TRBJ1-1, with D unresolved. Trimming shortened V by 4 bases and J by 1 base, and 7 bases separated the two germline ends. Per the germline V gene, CDR1 is SEHNR and CDR2 is FQNEAQ (reference sequence). There are 13 residues in the CDR3.

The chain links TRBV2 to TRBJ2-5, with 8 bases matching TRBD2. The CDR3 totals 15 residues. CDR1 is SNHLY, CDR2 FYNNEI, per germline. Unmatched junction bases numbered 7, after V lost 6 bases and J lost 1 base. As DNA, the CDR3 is TGTGCCAGCAGCAATCCCGGGACTAGCCAAGAGACCCAGTACTTC. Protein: CASSNPGTSQETQYF.